Below, 20 T cell receptor beta chains from the same sample are listed, as sequenced in a study of control samples from healthy donors and cancer patients. Libraries were prepared by immunoSEQ multiplex PCR; TCRdb keeps only in-frame clonotypes and omits some of them. The table has 120,000 or so clones, roughly 87% seen once. The sequencing sample was made of blood. The receptors derive from a man in his late teens or twenties in good health.

CDR3 sequence reads: CASSAHVGTDTQYF. CDR3 DNA sequence: TGTGCCAGCAGCGCCCACGTGGGCACAGATACGCAGTATTTT. This sequence joins TRBV5-5 and TRBJ2-3, with D unclear. The CDR3 consists of 14 residues. CDR1 and CDR2 (germline): SGHKS, YYEKEE (reference sequence). Deletions cut 4 bases from V and 1 base from J, with 10 bases between.

The chain links TRBV29-1 to TRBJ2-3; no clear D. From germline, CDR1 is SQVTM and CDR2 ANQGSEA. The ends were cut back, 3 bases at V and 3 bases at J, with 16 bases in the middle. The CDR3 totals 15 residues. CDR3 in amino acids: CSVEVLDRVTDTQYF. CDR3 coding DNA: TGCAGCGTTGAGGTATTAGACCGGGTGACAGATACGCAGTATTTT.

The V and J genes are TRBV5-6 and TRBJ2-7, with 10 bases aligning to TRBD2. V shed 5 bases, J shed 2 bases, and the junction held 4 bases outside the gene matches. The CDR3 has 14 residues. Germline assignment: CDR1 SGHDT and CDR2 YYEEEE. The chain's CDR3 is CASRGTSEPYEQYF. In DNA form, the CDR3 reads TGTGCCAGCAGGGGGACTAGCGAACCCTACGAGCAGTACTTC.

This sequence joins TRBV5-1 and TRBJ2-5; D unclear. V gave up 5 bases and J gave up 3 bases, with 5 bases separating them. Germline V lookup: CDR1 SGHRS, CDR2 YFSETQ. The CDR3 sequence is 11 residues long. The CDR3 is CASSEEETQYF. The CDR3 nucleotides are TGCGCCAGCAGTGAGGAAGAGACCCAGTACTTC. Using reference TRBV5-1 and TRBJ2-5 for the parts outside the CDR3, the full variable domain is KAGVTQTPRYLIKTRGQQVTLSCSPISGHRSVSWYQQTPGQGLQFLFEYFSETQRNKGNFPGRFSGRQFSNSRSEMNVSTLELGDSALYLCASSEEETQYFGPGTRLLVL.

The rearrangement links TRBV5-1 to TRBJ2-5; either TRBD1 or TRBD2 may supply D (6 bases each). This CDR3 contains 15 residues. Germline V lookup: CDR1 SGHRS, CDR2 YFSETQ. The germline V and J ends were trimmed by 6 bases and 2 bases, with 17 bases remaining between them. The DNA for the CDR3 is TGCGCCAGCACCCTAGGAGGGGGGAGACAAGAGACCCAGTACTTC. Encoded protein: CASTLGGGRQETQYF.

The chain joins TRBV15 to TRBJ2-7, with D uncertain. CDR1 and CDR2 (germline): LNHNV, YYDKDF (reference sequence). V was shortened by 4 bases and J by 6 bases, with 19 bases between the two germline ends. The CDR3 runs to 15 residues. CDR3 nucleotide sequence: TGTGCCACCAGCATGAGTGTGCCCGCGCTCTCCGAGCAGTACTTC. Translated: CATSMSVPALSEQYF.

The V and J genes are TRBV28 and TRBJ2-7, with D perhaps matching TRBD1 or TRBD2 (5 bases each). The CDR3 is 13 amino acids. Germline V gene sequence: CDR1 MDHEN, CDR2 SYDVKM. V dropped 1 base and J dropped 3 bases, with 7 bases sitting between them. The CDR3 nucleotides are TGTGCCAGCAGTTTATCGGGGCGCTACGAGCAGTACTTC. As protein: CASSLSGRYEQYF.

The V and J genes are TRBV9 and TRBJ2-4; 10 bases are shared with TRBD2. V lost 3 bases and J lost 1; bases outside the gene matches: 4. This CDR3 has 16 residues. CDR1 is SGDLS, CDR2 YYNGEE, per germline. The CDR3 coding sequence is TGTGCCAGCAGCGCTAGCGGGAGTCTCGCCAAAAACATTCAGTACTTC. Translation: CASSASGSLAKNIQYF.

The chain couples TRBV14 to TRBJ1-2; D may be TRBD1 (6 bases). Germline V gives CDR1 SGHDN, CDR2 FVKESK. Trimming removed 0 bases at V and 8 bases at J, with 13 bases between. The CDR3 covers 14 residues. The CDR3 DNA follows: TGTGCCAGCAGCCAAGATGGACAGCTTAGGGGCTACACCTTC. Protein: CASSQDGQLRGYTF.

The chain combines TRBV7-9 with TRBJ2-1; 8 bases are shared with TRBD1. The germline gives CDR1 SEHNR, CDR2 FQNEAQ (reference sequence). This CDR3 is 13 amino acids long. V trimming: 4 bases; J trimming: 8 bases; junction bases outside the gene matches: 4. This CDR3 is CASSSQGAHEQFF. The CDR3 nucleotides are TGTGCCAGCAGCTCCCAGGGGGCGCATGAGCAGTTCTTC.

The J gene is TRBJ1-6, the V gene TRBV27; D is ambiguous. V was clipped by 5 bases and J by 4 bases, with 9 bases between them. Germline loops: CDR1 MNHEY, CDR2 SMNVEV (reference sequence). This CDR3 region has 14 residues. CDR3 region: CASSIAPYNSPLHF. The CDR3 nucleotides are TGTGCCAGCAGTATTGCGCCATATAATTCACCCCTCCACTTT.

This clone was detected only a few times. CDR3 sequence: CASSLAWGYYEQYF. Written as DNA, the CDR3 is TGTGCCAGCAGCTTAGCGTGGGGGTACTACGAGCAGTACTTC. V gene TRBV7-2 combines with J gene TRBJ2-7; D is possibly TRBD1 or TRBD2 (5 bases each). Germline V lookup: CDR1 SGHTA, CDR2 FQGNSA. Deletions cut 0 bases from V and 3 bases from J, with 9 bases between. The CDR3 is made up of 14 amino acids.

V gene TRBV25-1 combines with J gene TRBJ2-6, with D possibly TRBD1 on 5 matching bases. The ends were cut back, 6 bases at V and 4 bases at J, with 19 bases in the middle. Germline V lookup: CDR1 MGHDK, CDR2 SYGVNS. This CDR3 has 17 amino acids. CDR3 sequence: CASSRTGISLGANVLTF. DNA of the CDR3: TGTGCCAGCAGCCGAACAGGAATCTCGTTGGGGGCCAACGTCCTGACTTTC.

This clone was observed a handful of times. The gene calls are TRBV5-6 and TRBJ2-7; 11 nucleotides line up with TRBD2. In germline, CDR1 is SGHDT, CDR2 YYEEEE. After removal of 0 bases from V and 4 bases from J, the junction contained 3 bases not matched to a gene. The CDR3 extends over 15 amino acids. In DNA form, the CDR3 reads TGTGCCAGCAGCTTGGTAACTAGCGGGAGTTACGAGCAGTACTTC. It translates to CASSLVTSGSYEQYF.

This chain uses TRBV9 with TRBJ1-2, with a weak D call TRBD1 (6 bases). Germline V CDR1 and CDR2: SGDLS, YYNGEE. This CDR3 spans 15 amino acids. The V end was cut by 2 bases, the J end by 4 bases, with 15 bases between. The CDR3 spells CASSVGEGVSYGYTF. DNA of the CDR3: TGTGCCAGCAGCGTGGGGGAGGGGGTTAGCTATGGCTACACCTTC.

This sequence joins TRBV19 and TRBJ2-2; weak D call: TRBD1 (6 bases). This CDR3 contains 14 residues. The germline V and J ends were trimmed by 5 bases and 7 bases, with 14 bases remaining between them. Germline CDR1 LNHDA, CDR2 SQIVND (reference sequence). This chain's CDR3 is CASSLPQGYGELFF. DNA of the CDR3: TGTGCCAGTAGTTTACCACAGGGCTACGGGGAGCTGTTTTTT.

CDR3 nucleotides: TGTGCCAGCAGCCCGGGACTAGCGGTTCAAGAGACCCAGTACTTC. Residues: CASSPGLAVQETQYF. The chain carries TRBV6-5 and TRBJ2-5, with 11 bases fitting TRBD2. The germline V gene has CDR1 MNHEY and CDR2 SVGAGI. V shed 6 bases, J shed 2 bases, and the junction held 5 bases outside the gene matches. This CDR3 is built from 15 residues.

This rearrangement joins TRBV5-1 to TRBJ2-7; D is possibly TRBD2 (5 bases). This CDR3 has 13 amino acids. V lost 0 bases and J lost 5, with 9 bases in between. The germline CDR1 and CDR2 sequences are SGHRS and YFSETQ. The CDR3 loop reads CASSLVGNHEQYF. CDR3 sequence (DNA): TGCGCCAGCAGCTTGGTCGGGAACCACGAGCAGTACTTC.

The chain combines TRBV12-3 or TRBV12-4 with TRBJ1-2; D ambiguous. The V gene lost 5 bases and the J gene lost 2 bases, with 6 bases spanning the gap. The CDR3 is made up of 12 amino acids. CDR3 region: CASSQRNYGYTF. The CDR3 nucleotides are TGTGCCAGCAGTCAAAGGAACTATGGCTACACCTTC.

The rearrangement uses TRBV5-4 and TRBJ2-7; possibly TRBD2 for D (6 bases). Germline CDR1 SGHNT, CDR2 YYREEE (reference sequence). V was cut by 4 bases and J by 4 bases, with 15 bases left in between. CDR3 length: 14 residues. The CDR3 loop is CASSQMTRGYEQYF. The DNA for the CDR3 is TGTGCCAGCAGCCAAATGACTAGGGGATACGAGCAGTACTTC.